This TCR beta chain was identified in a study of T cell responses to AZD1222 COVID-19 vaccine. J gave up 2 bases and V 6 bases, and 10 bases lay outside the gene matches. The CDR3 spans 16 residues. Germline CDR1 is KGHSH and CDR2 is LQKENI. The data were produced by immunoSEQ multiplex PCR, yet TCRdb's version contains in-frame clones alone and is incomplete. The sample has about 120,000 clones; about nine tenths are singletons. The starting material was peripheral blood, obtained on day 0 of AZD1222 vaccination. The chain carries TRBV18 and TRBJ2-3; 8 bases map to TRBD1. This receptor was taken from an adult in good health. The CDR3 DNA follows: TGTGCCAGCTCGGCCCAGGGGGACAGGTTCACAGATACGCAGTATTTT. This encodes CASSAQGDRFTDTQYF. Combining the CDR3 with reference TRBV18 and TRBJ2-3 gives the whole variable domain NAGVMQNPRHLVRRRGQEARLRCSPMKGHSHVYWYRQLPEEGLKFMVYLQKENIIDESGMPKERFSAEFPKEGPSILRIQQVVRGDSAAYFCASSAQGDRFTDTQYFGPGTRLTVL.